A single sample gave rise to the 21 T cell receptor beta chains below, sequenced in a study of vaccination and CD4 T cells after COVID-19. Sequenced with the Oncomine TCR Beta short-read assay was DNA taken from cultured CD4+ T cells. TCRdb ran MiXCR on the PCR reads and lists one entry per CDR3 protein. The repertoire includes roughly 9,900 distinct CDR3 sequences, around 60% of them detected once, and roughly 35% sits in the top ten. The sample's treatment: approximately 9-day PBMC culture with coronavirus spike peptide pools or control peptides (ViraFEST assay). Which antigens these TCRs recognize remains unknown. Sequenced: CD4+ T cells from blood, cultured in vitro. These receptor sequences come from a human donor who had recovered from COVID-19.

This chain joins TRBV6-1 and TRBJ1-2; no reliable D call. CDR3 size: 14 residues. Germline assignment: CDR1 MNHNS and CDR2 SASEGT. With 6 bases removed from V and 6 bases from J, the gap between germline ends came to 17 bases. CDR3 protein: CASSPAGGSDGYTF. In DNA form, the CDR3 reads TGTGCCAGCAGCCCTGCCGGTGGGAGTGATGGCTACACCTTC.

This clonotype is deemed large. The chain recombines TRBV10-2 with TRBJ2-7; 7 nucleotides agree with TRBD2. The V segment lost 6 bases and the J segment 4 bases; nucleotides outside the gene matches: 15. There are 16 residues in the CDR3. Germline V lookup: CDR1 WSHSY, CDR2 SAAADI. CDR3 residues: CASSLNPSGIAYEQYF. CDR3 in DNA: TGCGCCAGCAGCCTCAACCCCAGCGGGATCGCGTACGAGCAGTACTTC.

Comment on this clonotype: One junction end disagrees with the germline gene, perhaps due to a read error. The CDR3: CASSKARTEKGNRPQHF. CDR3 coding DNA: TGTGCCAGCAGTAAGGCCCGGACAGAAAAGGGCAATCGGCCCCAGCATTTT. This rearrangement joins TRBV27 to TRBJ1-5; a possible D gene is TRBD1 (6 bases). The CDR3 runs 17 residues. Germline V gene lookup returns CDR1 MNHEY and CDR2 SMNVEV (reference sequence).

The CDR3 loop is CASSFTGDQGFMYGYTF. For the CDR3, the DNA is TGTGCCAGCAGCTTCACAGGGGACCAAGGGTTTATGTATGGCTACACCTTC. V gene TRBV11-3 combines with J gene TRBJ1-2; 7 bases agree with TRBD1. V gave up 3 bases and J gave up 5 bases; unmatched junction bases: 15. In germline, CDR1 is SGHNT, CDR2 YENEEA. The CDR3 loop spans 17 amino acids.

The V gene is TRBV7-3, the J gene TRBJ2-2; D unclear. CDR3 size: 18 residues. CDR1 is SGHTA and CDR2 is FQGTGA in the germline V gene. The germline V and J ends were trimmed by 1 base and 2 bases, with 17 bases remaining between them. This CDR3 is CASSLRARSTTNTGELFF. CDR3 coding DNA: TGTGCCAGCAGCTTAAGGGCCAGATCAACTACCAACACCGGGGAGCTGTTTTTT.

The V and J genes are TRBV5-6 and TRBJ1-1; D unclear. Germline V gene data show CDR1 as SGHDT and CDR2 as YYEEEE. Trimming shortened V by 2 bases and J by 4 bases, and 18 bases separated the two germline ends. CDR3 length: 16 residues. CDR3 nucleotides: TGTGCCAGCAGCTTAACAAGGAGAACCTTGGGCACTGAAGCTTTCTTT. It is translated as CASSLTRRTLGTEAFF.

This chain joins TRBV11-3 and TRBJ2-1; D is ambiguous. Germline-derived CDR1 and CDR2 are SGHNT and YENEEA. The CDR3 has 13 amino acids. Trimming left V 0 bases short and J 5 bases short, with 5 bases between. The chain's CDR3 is CASSLDSNNEQFF. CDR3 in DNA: TGTGCCAGCAGCTTAGATAGCAACAATGAGCAGTTCTTC.

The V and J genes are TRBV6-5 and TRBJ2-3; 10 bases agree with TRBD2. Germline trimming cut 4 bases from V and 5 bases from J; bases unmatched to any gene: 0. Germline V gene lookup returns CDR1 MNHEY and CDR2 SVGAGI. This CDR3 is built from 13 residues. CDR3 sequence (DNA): TGTGCCAGCAGTTTAGCGGGGGGAGATACGCAGTATTTT. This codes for CASSLAGGDTQYF.

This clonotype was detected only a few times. CDR3 sequence (DNA): TGTGCCAGCAGTGAACAGAACAATCAGCCCCAGCATTTT. It specifies CASSEQNNQPQHF. The chain has TRBV6-1 and TRBJ1-5, with D uncertain. V was cut by 2 bases and J by 3 bases, with 5 bases left in between. The CDR3 sequence is 13 residues long. Germline loops: CDR1 MNHNS, CDR2 SASEGT.

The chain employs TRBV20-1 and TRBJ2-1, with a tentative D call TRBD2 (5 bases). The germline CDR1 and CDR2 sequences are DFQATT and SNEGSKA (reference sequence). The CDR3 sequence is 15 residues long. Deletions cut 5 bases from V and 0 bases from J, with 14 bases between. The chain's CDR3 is CSAGLDFHSYNEQFF. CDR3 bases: TGCAGTGCTGGATTGGACTTCCACTCCTACAATGAGCAGTTCTTC.

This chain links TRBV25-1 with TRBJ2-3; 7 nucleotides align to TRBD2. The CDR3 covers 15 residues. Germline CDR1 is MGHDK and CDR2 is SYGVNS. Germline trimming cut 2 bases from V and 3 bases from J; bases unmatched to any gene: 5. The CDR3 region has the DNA TGTGCCAGCAGTGAAGGGAAGGGAGGGACAGATACGCAGTATTTT. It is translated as CASSEGKGGTDTQYF.

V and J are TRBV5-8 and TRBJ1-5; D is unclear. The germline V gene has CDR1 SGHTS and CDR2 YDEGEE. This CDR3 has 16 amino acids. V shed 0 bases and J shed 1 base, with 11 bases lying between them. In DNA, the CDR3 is TGTGCCAGCAGCTTGGAAGGGCTCGGGAGCAATCAGCCCCAGCATTTT. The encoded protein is CASSLEGLGSNQPQHF. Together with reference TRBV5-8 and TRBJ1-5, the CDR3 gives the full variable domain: EAGVTQSPTHLIKTRGQQATLRCSPISGHTSVYWYQQALGLGLQFLLWYDEGEERNRGNFPPRFSGRQFPNYSSELNVNALELEDSALYLCASSLEGLGSNQPQHFGDGTRLSIL.

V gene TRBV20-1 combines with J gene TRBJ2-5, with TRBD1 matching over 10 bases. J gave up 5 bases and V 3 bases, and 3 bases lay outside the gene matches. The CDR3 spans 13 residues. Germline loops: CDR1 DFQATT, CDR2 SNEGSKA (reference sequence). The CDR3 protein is CSARDRGMETQYF. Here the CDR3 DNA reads TGCAGTGCTAGGGACAGGGGGATGGAGACCCAGTACTTC.

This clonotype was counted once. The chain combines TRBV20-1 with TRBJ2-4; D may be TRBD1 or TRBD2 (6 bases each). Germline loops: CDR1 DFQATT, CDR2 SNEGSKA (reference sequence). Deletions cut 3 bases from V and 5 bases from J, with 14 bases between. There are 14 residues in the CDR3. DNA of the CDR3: TGCAGTGCTAGCCCGGGGGCGAGCGAAAACATTCAGTACTTC. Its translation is CSASPGASENIQYF.

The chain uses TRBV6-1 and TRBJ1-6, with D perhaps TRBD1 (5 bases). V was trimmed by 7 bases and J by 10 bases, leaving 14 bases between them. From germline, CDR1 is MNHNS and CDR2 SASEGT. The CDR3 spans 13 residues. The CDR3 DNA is TGTGCCAGCACCCTAGCGTGGGGGTCACCCCTCCACTTT. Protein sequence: CASTLAWGSPLHF.

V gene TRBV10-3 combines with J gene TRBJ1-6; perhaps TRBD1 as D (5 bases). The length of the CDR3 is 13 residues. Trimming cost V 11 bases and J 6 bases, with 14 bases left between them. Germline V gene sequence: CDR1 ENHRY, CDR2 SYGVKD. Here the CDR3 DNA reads TGTGCCTTAGGTAGGGACCCTAATTCACCCCTCCACTTT. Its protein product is CALGRDPNSPLHF.

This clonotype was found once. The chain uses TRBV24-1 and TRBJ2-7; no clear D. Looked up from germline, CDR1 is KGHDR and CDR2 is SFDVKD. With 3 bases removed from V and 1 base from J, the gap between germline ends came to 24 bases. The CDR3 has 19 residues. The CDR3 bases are TGTGCCACCAGTGATCTTGGCACAGACTTATTCATCCCTTCCTACGAGCAGTACTTC. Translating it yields CATSDLGTDLFIPSYEQYF.

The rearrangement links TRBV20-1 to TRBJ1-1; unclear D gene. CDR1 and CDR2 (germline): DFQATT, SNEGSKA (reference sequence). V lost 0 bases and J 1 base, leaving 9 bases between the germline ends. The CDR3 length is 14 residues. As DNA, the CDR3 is TGCAGTGCTAGAGAGCGTCGATCGAACACTGAAGCTTTCTTT. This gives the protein CSARERRSNTEAFF.

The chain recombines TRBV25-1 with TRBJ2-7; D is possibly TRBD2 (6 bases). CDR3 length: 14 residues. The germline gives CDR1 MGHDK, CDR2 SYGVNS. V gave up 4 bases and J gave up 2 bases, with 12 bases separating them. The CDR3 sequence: CASSVTGVTYEQYF. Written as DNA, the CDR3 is TGTGCCAGCAGTGTCACGGGGGTTACCTACGAGCAGTACTTC.

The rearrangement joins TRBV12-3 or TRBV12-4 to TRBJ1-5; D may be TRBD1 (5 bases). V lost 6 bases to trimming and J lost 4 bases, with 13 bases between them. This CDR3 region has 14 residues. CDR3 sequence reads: CASSYRQMNQPQHF. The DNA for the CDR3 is TGTGCCAGCAGCTATAGACAGATGAATCAGCCCCAGCATTTT.

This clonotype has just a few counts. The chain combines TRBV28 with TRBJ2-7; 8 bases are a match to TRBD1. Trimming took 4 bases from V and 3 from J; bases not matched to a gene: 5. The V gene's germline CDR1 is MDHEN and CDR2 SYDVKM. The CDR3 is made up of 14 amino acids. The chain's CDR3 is CASSSPGQVYEQYF. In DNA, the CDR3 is TGTGCCAGCAGTTCCCCGGGACAGGTCTACGAGCAGTACTTC.